This T cell receptor beta chain was identified during a study of identical twins. This clonotype was observed a few times. TCRdb reprocessed the 5' RACE reads via MiXCR and lists one record per CDR3 protein. The table lists 450,000 to 600,000 distinct CDR3 sequences, under 25% of them singletons. V lost 1 base to trimming and J lost 1 base, with 10 bases between them. The CDR3 sequence is 15 residues long. The germline V gene encodes CDR1 LGHDT and CDR2 YNNKEL (reference sequence). These data were likewise used in another study, on yellow fever vaccine responses in identical twins.

This TCR was recovered from a woman younger than 35 in good health. This rearrangement joins TRBV3-1 to TRBJ1-1; tentative D call: TRBD1 (5 bases). Sequencing used CD4+ T cells sorted from blood. The CDR3 sequence: CASSQGGKPNTEAFF. The CDR3, as DNA: TGTGCCAGCAGCCAAGGGGGGAAACCGAACACTGAAGCTTTCTTT.